The 17 T cell receptor beta chains below all came from one sample that was sequenced in a study of shared clonotypes between healthy human individuals. Repertoires were generated with immunoSEQ multiplex PCR, while TCRdb's copy carries only in-frame clones and drops some. The sample carries some 1 million clones, approximately 76% recorded once. Material for sequencing was memory CD4+ T cells sorted from blood. This sample's subset: CD45RA-negative fraction. The receptors stem from a man aged 18-30 years in good health.

The CDR3: CASGPTTGNWNYGYTF. The CDR3 DNA reads as TGTGCCAGCGGTCCGACCACAGGGAATTGGAACTATGGCTACACCTTC. This chain connects TRBV21-1 to TRBJ1-2; whether TRBD1, the table's D call, matches the DNA was not checked. TRBV21-1 is a recognized pseudogene. This CDR3 comprises 16 residues.

This clone appeared a few times. The chain has TRBV4-1 and TRBJ1-6; weak D call: TRBD1 (6 bases). CDR3 length: 18 residues. CDR1 is MGHRA and CDR2 is YSYEKL in the germline V gene. V gave up 3 bases and J gave up 6 bases, with 21 bases separating them. CDR3 in amino acids: CASSHPGALISLNSPLHF. DNA of the CDR3: TGCGCCAGCAGCCACCCGGGGGCCCTGATCTCTCTTAATTCACCCCTCCACTTT.

As to this clone: This sample includes further DNA sequences coding for the same CDR3. The rearrangement uses TRBV2 and TRBJ2-6; no firm D call. The germline V and J ends were trimmed by 6 bases and 3 bases, with 3 bases remaining between them. Germline V lookup: CDR1 SNHLY, CDR2 FYNNEI. The CDR3 runs 12 residues. The CDR3 loop is CASSVGANVLTF. In DNA, the CDR3 is TGTGCCAGCAGCGTTGGGGCCAACGTCCTGACTTTC.

The rearrangement joins TRBV7-8 to TRBJ2-7; D unresolved. The germline CDR1 and CDR2 sequences are SGHVS and FQNEAQ. The V end was cut by 1 base, the J end by 6 bases, with 10 bases between. This CDR3 has 13 residues. The CDR3 is CASSLGRLTEQYF. CDR3 nucleotides: TGTGCCAGCAGCTTAGGTAGGCTAACCGAGCAGTACTTC. The variable domain in full, with the rest retrieved from reference TRBV7-8 and TRBJ2-7, is GAGVSQSPRYKVAKRGQDVALRCDPISGHVSLFWYQQALGQGPEFLTYFQNEAQLDKSGLPSDRFFAERPEGSVSTLKIQRTQQEDSAVYLCASSLGRLTEQYFGPGTRLTVT.

This clone was counted at least ten times. This chain joins TRBV7-9 and TRBJ2-3, with TRBD1 matching over 8 bases. J gave up 2 bases and V 1 base, and 5 bases lay outside the gene matches. Germline CDR1 reads SEHNR; CDR2 reads FQNEAQ (reference sequence). The CDR3 loop spans 16 amino acids. CDR3 bases: TGTGCCAGCAGCTTAGGCACAGGGGGTTTCACAGATACGCAGTATTTT. The encoded protein is CASSLGTGGFTDTQYF.

The CDR3 DNA reads as TGTGCCAGCAGCTTAAAGGGAGATCAGCCCCAGCATTTT. Its translation: CASSLKGDQPQHF. This rearrangement joins TRBV7-2 to TRBJ1-5; D remains unclear. Per the germline V gene, CDR1 is SGHTA and CDR2 is FQGNSA. The CDR3 spans 13 residues. Trimming pared 2 bases from V and 5 bases from J, leaving 7 bases between.

The rearrangement joins TRBV28 to TRBJ1-2; a weak D match, TRBD1 (6 bases). This CDR3 has 15 residues. Germline-derived CDR1 and CDR2 are MDHEN and SYDVKM. The ends were cut back, 8 bases at V and 2 bases at J, with 18 bases in the middle. The CDR3 loop reads CASHWVDGGNYGYTF. CDR3 bases: TGTGCCAGCCACTGGGTAGATGGGGGCAACTATGGCTACACCTTC.

Comment on this clone: The same CDR3 arises from other DNA sequences in this sample as well. The chain combines TRBV5-6 with TRBJ1-5; D perhaps matches TRBD1 (6 bases). The CDR3 extends over 14 amino acids. CDR1 SGHDT and CDR2 YYEEEE come from the germline V gene. The V gene lost 0 bases and the J gene lost 5 bases, with 9 bases spanning the gap. CDR3 region: CASSLGAGDQPQHF. In DNA, the CDR3 is TGTGCCAGCAGCTTGGGTGCAGGGGATCAGCCCCAGCATTTT.

The V gene is TRBV9, the J gene TRBJ1-2; no definite D call. Germline CDR1 is SGDLS and CDR2 is YYNGEE. V was cut by 0 bases and J by 2 bases, with 5 bases left in between. This CDR3 region has 13 residues. The CDR3 loop is CASSVAKNYGYTF. CDR3 DNA: TGTGCCAGCAGCGTAGCGAAGAACTATGGCTACACCTTC. Using reference TRBV9 and TRBJ1-2 for the parts outside the CDR3, the full variable domain is DSGVTQTPKHLITATGQRVTLRCSPRSGDLSVYWYQQSLDQGLQFLIQYYNGEERAKGNILERFSAQQFPDLHSELNLSSLELGDSALYFCASSVAKNYGYTFGSGTRLTVV.

The chain couples TRBV30 to TRBJ2-7; 9 bases agree with TRBD1. J was trimmed by 4 bases and V by 1 base; bases with no gene match: 8. The CDR3 is made up of 15 amino acids. In germline, CDR1 is GTSNPN, CDR2 SVGIG (reference sequence). The CDR3 bases are TGTGCCTGGAGTGCAACCGGGACAGGGCCATACGAGCAGTACTTC. Protein product: CAWSATGTGPYEQYF.

The CDR3 coding sequence is TGTGCCAGCAGTGAACGTGGGGGAGGCACCGGGGAGCTGTTTTTT. It codes for CASSERGGGTGELFF. This rearrangement joins TRBV6-1 to TRBJ2-2; TRBD2 might be the D (6 bases). Trimming cost V 2 bases and J 4 bases, with 11 bases left between them. Germline V CDR1 and CDR2: MNHNS, SASEGT. This CDR3 comprises 15 residues.

The rearrangement uses TRBV4-2 and TRBJ2-1; D gene unclear. This CDR3 is 11 amino acids long. Trimming removed 0 bases from V and 6 bases from J, with 0 bases in between. Germline CDR1 LGHNA, CDR2 YNFKEQ. The CDR3 bases are TGTGCCAGCAGCCAAGACAATGAGCAGTTCTTC. It translates to CASSQDNEQFF.

The sample holds a few counts of this clone. Different DNA sequences within this sample yield the same CDR3. The chain employs TRBV19 and TRBJ2-7, with 8 bases aligning to TRBD1. V lost 3 bases and J lost 4; bases outside the gene matches: 8. The germline CDR1 and CDR2 sequences are LNHDA and SQIVND (reference sequence). The CDR3 runs to 15 residues. The CDR3 coding sequence is TGTGCCAGTAGTATCGGGGGCCAGGGGGCTTACGAGCAGTACTTC. Its translation: CASSIGGQGAYEQYF.

The chain recombines TRBV2 with TRBJ2-4; 13 bases are a match to TRBD2. J was trimmed by 7 bases and V by 4 bases; bases with no gene match: 1. In germline, CDR1 is SNHLY, CDR2 FYNNEI. The CDR3 totals 14 residues. The CDR3 is CASSALAGGNIQYF. The DNA for the CDR3 is TGTGCCAGCAGTGCACTAGCGGGAGGGAACATTCAGTACTTC.

This clone appeared a few times. The chain links TRBV6-6 to TRBJ1-2, with a tentative D call TRBD1 (5 bases). This CDR3 has 13 residues. The V gene's germline CDR1 is MNHNY and CDR2 SVGAGI (reference sequence). The ends were cut back, 5 bases at V and 4 bases at J, with 11 bases in the middle. As DNA, the CDR3 is TGTGCCAGCAGTCAACAGGATAGCTATGGCTACACCTTC. Amino acids: CASSQQDSYGYTF.

This rearrangement joins TRBV10-2 to TRBJ2-3; no clear D. The CDR3 totals 10 residues. Trimming left V 3 bases short and J 8 bases short, with 3 bases between. The germline V gene has CDR1 WSHSY and CDR2 SAAADI. The CDR3 region is CASSEGTQYF. CDR3 DNA sequence: TGCGCCAGCAGTGAAGGTACGCAGTATTTT.

This clone was seen ten or more times. CDR3 amino acids: CASSFRTTKAYNEQFF. CDR3 DNA sequence: TGTGCCAGTAGTTTTCGGACTACTAAGGCCTACAATGAGCAGTTCTTC. The V call is TRBV19, the J call TRBJ2-1, with D possibly TRBD2 on 6 matching bases. Trimming cost V 5 bases and J 2 bases, with 16 bases left between them. The CDR3 is 16 amino acids. Per germline, CDR1 LNHDA and CDR2 SQIVND (reference sequence).